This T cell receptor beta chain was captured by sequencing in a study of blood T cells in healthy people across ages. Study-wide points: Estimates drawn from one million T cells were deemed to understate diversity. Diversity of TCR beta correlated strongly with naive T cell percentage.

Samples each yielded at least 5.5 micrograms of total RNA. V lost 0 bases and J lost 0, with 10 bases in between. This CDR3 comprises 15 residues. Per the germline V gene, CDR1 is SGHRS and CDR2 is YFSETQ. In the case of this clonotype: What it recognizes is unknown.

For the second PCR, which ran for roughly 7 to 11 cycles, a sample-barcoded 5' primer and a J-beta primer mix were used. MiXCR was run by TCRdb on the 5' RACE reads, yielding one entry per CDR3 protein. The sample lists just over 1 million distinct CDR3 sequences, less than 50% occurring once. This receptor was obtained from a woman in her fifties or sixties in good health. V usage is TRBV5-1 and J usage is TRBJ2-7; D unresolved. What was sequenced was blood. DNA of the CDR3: TGCGCCAGCAGCTTGGTTCCAGATTTCTCCTACGAGCAGTACTTC. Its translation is CASSLVPDFSYEQYF. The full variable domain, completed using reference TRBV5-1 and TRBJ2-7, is KAGVTQTPRYLIKTRGQQVTLSCSPISGHRSVSWYQQTPGQGLQFLFEYFSETQRNKGNFPGRFSGRQFSNSRSEMNVSTLELGDSALYLCASSLVPDFSYEQYFGPGTRLTVT.